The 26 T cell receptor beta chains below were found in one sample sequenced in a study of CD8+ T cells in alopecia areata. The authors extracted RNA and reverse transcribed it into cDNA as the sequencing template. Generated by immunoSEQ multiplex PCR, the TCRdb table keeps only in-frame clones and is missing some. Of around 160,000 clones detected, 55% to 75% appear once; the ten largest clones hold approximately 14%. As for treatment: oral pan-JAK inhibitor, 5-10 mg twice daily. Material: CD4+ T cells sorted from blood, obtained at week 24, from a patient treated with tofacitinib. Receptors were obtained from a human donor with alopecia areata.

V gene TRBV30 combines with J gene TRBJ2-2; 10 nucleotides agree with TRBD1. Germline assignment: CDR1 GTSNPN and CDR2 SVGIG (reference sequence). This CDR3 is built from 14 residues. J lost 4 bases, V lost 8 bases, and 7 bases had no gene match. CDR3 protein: CARRTGGGTGELFF. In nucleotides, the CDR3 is TGTGCCCGACGGACAGGGGGAGGCACCGGGGAGCTGTTTTTT.

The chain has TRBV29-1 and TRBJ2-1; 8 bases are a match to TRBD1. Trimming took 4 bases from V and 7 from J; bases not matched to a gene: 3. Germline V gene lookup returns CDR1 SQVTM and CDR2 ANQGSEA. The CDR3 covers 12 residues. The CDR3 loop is CSVGRGPNEQFF. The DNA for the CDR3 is TGCAGCGTTGGCAGGGGGCCGAATGAGCAGTTCTTC.

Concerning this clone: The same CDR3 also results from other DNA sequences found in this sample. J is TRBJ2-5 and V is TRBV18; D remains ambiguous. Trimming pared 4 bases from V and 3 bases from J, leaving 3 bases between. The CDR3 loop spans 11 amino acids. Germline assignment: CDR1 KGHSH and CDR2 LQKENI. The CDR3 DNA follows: TGTGCCAGCTCACGGGAAGAGACCCAGTACTTC. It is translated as CASSREETQYF.

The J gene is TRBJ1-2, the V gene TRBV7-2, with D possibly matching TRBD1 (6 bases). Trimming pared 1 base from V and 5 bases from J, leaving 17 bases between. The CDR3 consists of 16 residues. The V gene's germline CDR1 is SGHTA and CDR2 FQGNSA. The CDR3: CASSLDGGSLTYGYTF. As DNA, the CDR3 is TGTGCCAGCAGCTTAGACGGGGGCAGTTTGACATATGGCTACACCTTC.

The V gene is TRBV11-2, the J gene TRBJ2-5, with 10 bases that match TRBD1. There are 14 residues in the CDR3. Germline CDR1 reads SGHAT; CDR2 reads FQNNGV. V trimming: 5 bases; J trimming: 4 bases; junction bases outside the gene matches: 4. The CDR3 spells CASSLGQGGETQYF. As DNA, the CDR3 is TGTGCCAGCAGCCTAGGACAGGGGGGAGAGACCCAGTACTTC.

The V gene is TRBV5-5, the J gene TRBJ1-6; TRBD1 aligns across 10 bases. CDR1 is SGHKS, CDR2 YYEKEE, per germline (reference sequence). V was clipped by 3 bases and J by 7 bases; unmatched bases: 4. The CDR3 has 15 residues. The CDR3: CASSWGTGVNSPLHF. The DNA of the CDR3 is TGTGCCAGCAGCTGGGGGACAGGGGTAAATTCACCCCTCCACTTT.

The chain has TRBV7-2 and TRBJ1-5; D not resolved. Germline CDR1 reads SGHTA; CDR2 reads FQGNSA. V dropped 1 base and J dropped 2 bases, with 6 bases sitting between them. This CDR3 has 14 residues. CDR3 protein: CASSLDPGNQPQHF. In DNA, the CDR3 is TGTGCCAGCAGCTTAGATCCGGGCAATCAGCCCCAGCATTTT.

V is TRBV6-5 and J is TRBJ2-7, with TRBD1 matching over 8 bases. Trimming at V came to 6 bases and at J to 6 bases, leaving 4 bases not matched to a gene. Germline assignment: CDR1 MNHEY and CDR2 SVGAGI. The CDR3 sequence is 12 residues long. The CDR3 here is CASRGTGGEQYF. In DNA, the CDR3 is TGTGCCAGCAGAGGAACAGGGGGCGAGCAGTACTTC.

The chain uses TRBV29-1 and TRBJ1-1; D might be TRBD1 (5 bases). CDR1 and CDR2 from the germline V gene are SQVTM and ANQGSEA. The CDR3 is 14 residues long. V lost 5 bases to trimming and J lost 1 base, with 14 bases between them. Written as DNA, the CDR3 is TGCAGCGTTCAGGGCACCTACCGGAACACTGAAGCTTTCTTT. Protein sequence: CSVQGTYRNTEAFF.

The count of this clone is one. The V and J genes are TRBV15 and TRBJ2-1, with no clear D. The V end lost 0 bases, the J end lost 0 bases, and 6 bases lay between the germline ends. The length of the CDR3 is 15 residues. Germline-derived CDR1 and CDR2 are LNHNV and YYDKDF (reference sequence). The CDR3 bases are TGTGCCACCAGCAGAGAGCGGAGCTCCTACAATGAGCAGTTCTTC. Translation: CATSRERSSYNEQFF.

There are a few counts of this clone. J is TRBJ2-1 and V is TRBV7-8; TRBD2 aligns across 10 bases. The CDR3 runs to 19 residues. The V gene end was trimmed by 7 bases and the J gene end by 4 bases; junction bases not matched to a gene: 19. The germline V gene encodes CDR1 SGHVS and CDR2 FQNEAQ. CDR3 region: CASTYTSLAGARTYNEQFF. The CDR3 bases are TGTGCCAGCACCTATACCAGCCTAGCGGGGGCCCGAACGTACAATGAGCAGTTCTTC.

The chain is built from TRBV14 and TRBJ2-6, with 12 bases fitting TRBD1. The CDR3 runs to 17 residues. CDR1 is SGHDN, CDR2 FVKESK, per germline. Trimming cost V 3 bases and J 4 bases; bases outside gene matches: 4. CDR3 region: CASSQGTGGTGANVLTF. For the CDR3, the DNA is TGTGCCAGCAGCCAGGGGACAGGGGGCACGGGGGCCAACGTCCTGACTTTC.

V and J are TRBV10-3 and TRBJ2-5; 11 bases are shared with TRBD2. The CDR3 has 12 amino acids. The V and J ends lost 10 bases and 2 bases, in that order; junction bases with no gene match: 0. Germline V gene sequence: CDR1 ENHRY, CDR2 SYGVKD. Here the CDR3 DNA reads TGTGCCAGACTAGCGGGGCAAGAGACCCAGTACTTC. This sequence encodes CARLAGQETQYF.

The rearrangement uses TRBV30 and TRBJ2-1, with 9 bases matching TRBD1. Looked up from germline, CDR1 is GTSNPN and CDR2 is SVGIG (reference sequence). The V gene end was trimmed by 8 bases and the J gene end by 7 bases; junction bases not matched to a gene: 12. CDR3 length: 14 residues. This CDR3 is CAGEPDRGTNEQFF. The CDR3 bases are TGTGCCGGAGAGCCGGACAGGGGTACGAATGAGCAGTTCTTC. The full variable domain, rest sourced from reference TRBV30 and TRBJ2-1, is SQTIHQWPATLVQPVGSPLSLECTVEGTSNPNLYWYRQAAGRGLQLLFYSVGIGQISSEVPQNLSASRPQDRQFILSSKKLLLSDSGFYLCAGEPDRGTNEQFFGPGTRLTVL.

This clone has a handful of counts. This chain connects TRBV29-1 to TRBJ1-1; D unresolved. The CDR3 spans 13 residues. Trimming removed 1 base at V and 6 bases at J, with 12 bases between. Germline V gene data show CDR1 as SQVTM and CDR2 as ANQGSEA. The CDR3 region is CSVEGQRRAEAFF. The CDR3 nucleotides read TGCAGCGTTGAAGGCCAGAGGAGAGCTGAAGCTTTCTTT.

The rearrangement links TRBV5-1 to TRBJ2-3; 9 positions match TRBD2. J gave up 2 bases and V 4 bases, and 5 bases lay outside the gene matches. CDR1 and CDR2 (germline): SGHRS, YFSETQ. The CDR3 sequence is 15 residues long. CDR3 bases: TGCGCCAGCAGCCGAAGGACTAGCGTCACAGATACGCAGTATTTT. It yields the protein CASSRRTSVTDTQYF.

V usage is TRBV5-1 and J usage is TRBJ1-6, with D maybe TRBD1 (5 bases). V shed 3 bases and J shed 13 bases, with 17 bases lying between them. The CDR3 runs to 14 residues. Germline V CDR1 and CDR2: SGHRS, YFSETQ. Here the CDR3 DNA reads TGCGCCAGCAGCTCGACAGTACTCCGAGGGCCCCTCCACTTT. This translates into CASSSTVLRGPLHF.

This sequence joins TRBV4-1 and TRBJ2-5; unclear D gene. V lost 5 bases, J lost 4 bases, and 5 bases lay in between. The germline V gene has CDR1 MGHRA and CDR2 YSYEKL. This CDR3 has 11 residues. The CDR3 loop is CASSSRETQYF. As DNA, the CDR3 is TGCGCCAGCAGCTCACGAGAGACCCAGTACTTC.

CDR3 in amino acids: CSVGLIAGHEQYF. As DNA, the CDR3 is TGCAGCGTTGGGTTAATAGCGGGGCACGAGCAGTACTTC. J is TRBJ2-7 and V is TRBV29-1; TRBD2 agrees at 8 bases. The CDR3 is made up of 13 amino acids. The germline V gene encodes CDR1 SQVTM and CDR2 ANQGSEA. V gave up 4 bases and J gave up 5 bases; unmatched junction bases: 7.

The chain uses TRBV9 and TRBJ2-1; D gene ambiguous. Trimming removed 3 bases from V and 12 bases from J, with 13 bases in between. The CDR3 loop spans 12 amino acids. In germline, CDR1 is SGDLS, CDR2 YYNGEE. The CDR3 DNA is TGTGCCAGCAGCGCAGGCAAGGTGGGGCAGTTCTTC. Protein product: CASSAGKVGQFF.

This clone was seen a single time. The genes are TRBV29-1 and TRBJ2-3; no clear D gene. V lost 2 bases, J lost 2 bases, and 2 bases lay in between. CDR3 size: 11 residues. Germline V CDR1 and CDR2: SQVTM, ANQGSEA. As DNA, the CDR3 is TGCAGCGTTGAAATCACAGATACGCAGTATTTT. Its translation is CSVEITDTQYF.

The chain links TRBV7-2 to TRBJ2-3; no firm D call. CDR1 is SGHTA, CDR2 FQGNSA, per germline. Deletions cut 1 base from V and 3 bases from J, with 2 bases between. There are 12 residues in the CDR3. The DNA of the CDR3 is TGTGCCAGCAGCTTAGGTACAGATACGCAGTATTTT. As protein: CASSLGTDTQYF.

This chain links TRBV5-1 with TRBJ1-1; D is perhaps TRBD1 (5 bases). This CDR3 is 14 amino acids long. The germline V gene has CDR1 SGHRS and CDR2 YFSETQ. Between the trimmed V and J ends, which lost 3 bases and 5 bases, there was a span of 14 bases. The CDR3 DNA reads TGCGCCAGCAGCTCTACCGGGGGGAAGACTGAAGCTTTCTTT. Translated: CASSSTGGKTEAFF.

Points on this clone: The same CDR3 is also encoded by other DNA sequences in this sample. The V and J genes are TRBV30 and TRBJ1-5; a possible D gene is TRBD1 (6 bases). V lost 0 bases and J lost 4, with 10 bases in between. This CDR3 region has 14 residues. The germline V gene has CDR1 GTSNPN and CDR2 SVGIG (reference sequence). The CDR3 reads CAWSVGQGNQPQHF. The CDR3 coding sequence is TGTGCCTGGAGTGTGGGACAAGGGAATCAGCCCCAGCATTTT.

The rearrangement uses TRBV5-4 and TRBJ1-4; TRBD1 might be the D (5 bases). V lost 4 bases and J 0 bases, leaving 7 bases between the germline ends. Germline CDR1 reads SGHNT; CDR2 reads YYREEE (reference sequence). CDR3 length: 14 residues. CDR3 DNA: TGTGCCAGCAGCCCGGGGGCAACTAATGAAAAACTGTTTTTT. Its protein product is CASSPGATNEKLFF.

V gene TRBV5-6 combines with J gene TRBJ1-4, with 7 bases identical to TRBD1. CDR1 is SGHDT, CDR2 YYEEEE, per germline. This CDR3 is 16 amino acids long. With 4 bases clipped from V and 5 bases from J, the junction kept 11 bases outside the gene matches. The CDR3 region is CASSATGQVINEKLFF. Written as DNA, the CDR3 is TGTGCCAGCAGCGCGACAGGACAGGTGATAAATGAAAAACTGTTTTTT.